This T cell receptor (beta chain) was sequenced in a study of cytomegalovirus exposure and HLA in healthy donors. Deletions cut 0 bases from V and 0 bases from J, with 9 bases between. Germline V gene lookup returns CDR1 MGHRA and CDR2 YSYEKL. This CDR3 contains 16 residues. The method was immunoSEQ multiplex PCR; TCRdb's version includes in-frame clones alone and lacks a portion of them. Among more than 250,000 clones listed, about 90% were seen once. Sequencing was performed on PBMCs. The chain couples TRBV4-1 to TRBJ1-3; no clear D gene. The TCR originated in a woman aged 25 to 39 in good health and CMV-seronegative. The CDR3 here is CASSQDIASSGNTIYF. Here the CDR3 DNA reads TGCGCCAGCAGCCAAGACATTGCATCCTCTGGAAACACCATATATTTT.